The entry below describes one TCR beta chain. J was trimmed by 3 bases and V by 0 bases; bases with no gene match: 4. This CDR3 is built from 15 residues. Germline V lookup: CDR1 DFQATT, CDR2 SNEGSKA (reference sequence). This entry is derived from a study of T cells in Graves' hyperthyroidism and ophthalmopathy. Amplification targeted TCR beta CDR3 regions from RNA transcripts. HTBI primers were the set used in a first-round RT-PCR of the TCR CDR3. TCRdb itself ran the multiplex PCR reads through MiXCR, one entry per CDR3 protein. The sample lists 700,000 or so distinct CDR3 sequences, 15% to 20% seen once, with about 8.4% in the top ten. A lack of ophthalmopathy progression within 18 months defined stable Graves' hyperthyroidism. Patients with uncontrolled infections, other autoimmune diseases, pregnancy or lactation were excluded. For the diagnoses, clinical symptoms, serum thyroxine and TRAb, thyroid ultrasound and orbital computed tomography were used.

This TCR came from a man in his late teens or twenties with Graves' hyperthyroidism. The chain links TRBV20-1 to TRBJ2-1; TRBD2 aligns across 8 bases. Sequencing used blood. The CDR3 is CSARELAGYYNEQFF. CDR3 nucleotide sequence: TGCAGTGCTAGAGAGCTAGCGGGTTACTACAATGAGCAGTTCTTC.